The 14 T cell receptor beta chains below all came from one sample that was sequenced in a study of blood T cell repertoires in COVID-19. The data were produced by immunoSEQ multiplex PCR, yet TCRdb's version contains in-frame clones alone and is incomplete. This sample has 100,000 to 150,000 clones, with around nine tenths found just once. Material: peripheral blood. These receptors came from a woman older than 75 with acute or convalescent COVID-19.

This clone was seen a few times. This rearrangement joins TRBV12-3 or TRBV12-4 to TRBJ1-1, with D possibly being TRBD1 (6 bases). V was shortened by 6 bases and J by 6 bases, with 14 bases between the two germline ends. The CDR3 runs 13 residues. CDR3 protein: CASRKGKGAEAFF. The CDR3 DNA reads as TGTGCCAGCAGAAAAGGGAAGGGGGCTGAAGCTTTCTTT.

This clone was detected only a few times. The rearrangement uses TRBV5-4 and TRBJ1-2, with 8 bases identical to TRBD1. J lost 3 bases, V lost 4 bases, and 8 bases had no gene match. This CDR3 spans 15 amino acids. Germline CDR1 SGHNT, CDR2 YYREEE (reference sequence). DNA of the CDR3: TGTGCCAGCAGCGTCGGGACAGGTTCCGACTATGGCTACACCTTC. It codes for CASSVGTGSDYGYTF.

This clone was detected only once. The chain uses TRBV4-1 and TRBJ2-7, with 8 nucleotides matching TRBD2. The germline V gene encodes CDR1 MGHRA and CDR2 YSYEKL. V gave up 1 base and J gave up 2 bases; unmatched junction bases: 7. CDR3 length equals 16 residues. The CDR3 region is CASSQVMGLGAYEQYF. CDR3 in DNA: TGCGCCAGCAGCCAAGTGATGGGACTAGGGGCCTACGAGCAGTACTTC.

V and J are TRBV6-5 and TRBJ2-3; 8 positions match TRBD2. The germline CDR1 and CDR2 sequences are MNHEY and SVGAGI. This CDR3 has 15 amino acids. J gave up 1 base and V 7 bases, and 7 bases lay outside the gene matches. The DNA for the CDR3 is TGTGCCAGCATTCGGGGGGGAGCCGGCACAGATACGCAGTATTTT. Its translation is CASIRGGAGTDTQYF.

The chain is built from TRBV10-3 and TRBJ1-2; D unclear. The CDR3 has 13 amino acids. Trimming shortened V by 3 bases and J by 2 bases, and 7 bases separated the two germline ends. Per germline, CDR1 ENHRY and CDR2 SYGVKD. DNA of the CDR3: TGTGCCATCAGTGAAGAGGGAAACTATGGCTACACCTTC. Its translation is CAISEEGNYGYTF.

This clone was detected only once. The V call is TRBV6-1, the J call TRBJ2-7, with D perhaps matching TRBD1 (5 bases). Deletions cut 1 base from V and 3 bases from J, with 22 bases between. The CDR3 is 18 residues long. Germline-derived CDR1 and CDR2 are MNHNS and SASEGT. CDR3 in amino acids: CASSEGRTGRRMGYEQYF. The CDR3 DNA is TGTGCCAGCAGTGAAGGTAGAACAGGCAGGAGAATGGGCTACGAGCAGTACTTC.

On this clone: Mismatch with germline at one junction end may stem from a read error. V gene TRBV7-7 combines with J gene TRBJ1-6; 12 bases line up with TRBD1. The germline V gene encodes CDR1 SSHAT and CDR2 FNYEAQ (reference sequence). This CDR3 spans 18 amino acids. This CDR3 is CASSLARDRGLDNSPLHF. The CDR3 DNA reads TGTGCTAGCAGCTTAGCGAGGGACAGGGGGCTTGATAATTCACCCCTCCACTTT.

This clone was seen just once. This chain links TRBV9 with TRBJ1-6; perhaps TRBD1 as D (5 bases). The CDR3 is 15 residues long. Trimming pared 2 bases from V and 7 bases from J, leaving 13 bases between. Germline V gene lookup returns CDR1 SGDLS and CDR2 YYNGEE. The CDR3, as DNA: TGTGCCAGCAGCGTGTTTGACAGTGGAAATTCACCCCTCCACTTT. Protein sequence: CASSVFDSGNSPLHF.

V usage is TRBV19 and J usage is TRBJ2-7, with 7 bases identical to TRBD1. The CDR3 covers 14 residues. Germline CDR1 is LNHDA and CDR2 is SQIVND (reference sequence). Germline trimming cut 9 bases from V and 3 bases from J; bases unmatched to any gene: 11. Written as DNA, the CDR3 is TGTGCCAGCTCTTCCGGGACAGTTCTCTACGAGCAGTACTTC. Translated: CASSSGTVLYEQYF.

The V and J genes are TRBV7-9 and TRBJ2-1, with a tentative D call TRBD2 (5 bases). Looked up from germline, CDR1 is SEHNR and CDR2 is FQNEAQ (reference sequence). The V end was cut by 5 bases, the J end by 8 bases, with 19 bases between. The CDR3 spans 15 residues. CDR3 in amino acids: CASSVTPGKTDEQFF. The DNA of the CDR3 is TGTGCCAGCAGCGTCACTCCGGGGAAAACGGATGAGCAGTTCTTC.

This sequence joins TRBV9 and TRBJ2-1; TRBD1 matches at 9 bases. Germline V gene data show CDR1 as SGDLS and CDR2 as YYNGEE. J was trimmed by 6 bases and V by 4 bases; bases with no gene match: 8. This CDR3 spans 15 amino acids. The CDR3 sequence: CASSMGQGRGNEQFF. CDR3 DNA sequence: TGTGCCAGCAGCATGGGACAGGGACGCGGCAATGAGCAGTTCTTC. Together with reference TRBV9 and TRBJ2-1, the CDR3 gives the full variable domain: DSGVTQTPKHLITATGQRVTLRCSPRSGDLSVYWYQQSLDQGLQFLIQYYNGEERAKGNILERFSAQQFPDLHSELNLSSLELGDSALYFCASSMGQGRGNEQFFGPGTRLTVL.

The rearrangement joins TRBV7-6 to TRBJ2-6, with D tentatively TRBD1 (6 bases). The CDR3 has 16 residues. Trimming removed 1 base from V and 2 bases from J, with 9 bases in between. Germline loops: CDR1 SGHVS, CDR2 FNYEAQ. DNA of the CDR3: TGTGCCAGCAGCTTAGACAGGGCGGCTGGGGCCAACGTCCTGACTTTC. Amino acids: CASSLDRAAGANVLTF.

The chain employs TRBV7-2 and TRBJ1-1, with D tentatively TRBD1 (5 bases). Germline V gene lookup returns CDR1 SGHTA and CDR2 FQGNSA. Between the trimmed V and J ends, which lost 1 base and 7 bases, there was a span of 10 bases. This CDR3 contains 13 residues. The CDR3 nucleotides read TGTGCCAGCAGCTTAGTTCAGGGAATTGAAGCTTTCTTT. Its protein is CASSLVQGIEAFF.

The CDR3 region has the DNA TGTGCCATCGGCGAGGATGCATCAACGGGAGGCTACACCTTC. This sequence encodes CAIGEDASTGGYTF. V usage is TRBV28 and J usage is TRBJ1-2; the D is unclear. The CDR3 sequence is 14 residues long. Trimming pared 10 bases from V and 8 bases from J, leaving 23 bases between. Germline V gene lookup returns CDR1 MDHEN and CDR2 SYDVKM.